Listed here are 16 T cell receptor beta chains from one sample, sequenced in a study of OX40 agonist ivuxolimab in advanced cancers. Libraries were prepared by immunoSEQ multiplex PCR; TCRdb keeps only in-frame clonotypes and omits some of them. The sample yields roughly 60,000 clones, roughly nine tenths seen once. The source was CD4+ or CD8+ T cells sorted from blood, collected in a trial of the OX40 agonist ivuxolimab. These receptors all stem from an adult with an advanced solid tumor such as melanoma, head and neck, liver or kidney cancer.

V and J are TRBV5-1 and TRBJ2-2; TRBD1 agrees at 7 bases. The CDR3 extends over 15 amino acids. Germline CDR1 and CDR2: SGHRS and YFSETQ. With V trimmed by 4 bases and J by 1 base, 4 bases remained unmatched. CDR3 amino acids: CASSLYRGNTGELFF. DNA for the CDR3: TGCGCCAGCAGCCTGTACAGGGGGAACACCGGGGAGCTGTTTTTT. The whole variable domain, remainder taken from reference TRBV5-1 and TRBJ2-2, is KAGVTQTPRYLIKTRGQQVTLSCSPISGHRSVSWYQQTPGQGLQFLFEYFSETQRNKGNFPGRFSGRQFSNSRSEMNVSTLELGDSALYLCASSLYRGNTGELFFGEGSRLTVL.

This clone was picked up one time. V and J are TRBV27 and TRBJ2-5; TRBD2 is a possible D gene (6 bases). Between the trimmed V and J ends, which lost 5 bases and 9 bases, there was a span of 10 bases. This CDR3 is built from 11 residues. Germline values: CDR1 MNHEY, CDR2 SMNVEV (reference sequence). CDR3 sequence reads: CASSPGGAQYF. The CDR3 nucleotides read TGTGCCAGCAGTCCTGGAGGGGCCCAGTACTTC.

As for this clone: Other DNA variants within this sample encode the same CDR3. The chain couples TRBV27 to TRBJ2-3; D not resolved. The germline gives CDR1 MNHEY, CDR2 SMNVEV (reference sequence). V was clipped by 5 bases and J by 0 bases, with 3 bases between them. CDR3 size: 12 residues. CDR3 DNA sequence: TGTGCCAGCAGTCCAAGCACAGATACGCAGTATTTT. Its translation: CASSPSTDTQYF.

This chain uses TRBV13 with TRBJ2-7; the match to TRBD1 covers 9 bases. The V segment lost 5 bases and the J segment 3 bases; nucleotides outside the gene matches: 5. This CDR3 is 14 amino acids long. CDR1 and CDR2 (germline): PRHDT, FYEKMQ (reference sequence). The chain's CDR3 is CASSRGTGNYEQYF. CDR3 sequence (DNA): TGTGCCAGCAGCCGCGGGACAGGGAACTACGAGCAGTACTTC.

The rearrangement joins TRBV6-6 to TRBJ2-2; the D gene could be TRBD1 or TRBD2 (5 bases each). V was cut by 2 bases and J by 4 bases, with 11 bases left in between. The CDR3 contains 15 residues. The germline gives CDR1 MNHNY, CDR2 SVGAGI (reference sequence). Written as DNA, the CDR3 is TGTGCCAGCAGTTACGATGGGGCGGGCACCGGGGAGCTGTTTTTT. Its translation is CASSYDGAGTGELFF.

The chain recombines TRBV2 with TRBJ1-2, with TRBD1 as a possible D gene (6 bases). V dropped 7 bases and J dropped 4 bases, with 13 bases sitting between them. Germline assignment: CDR1 SNHLY and CDR2 FYNNEI. The CDR3 is made up of 13 amino acids. CDR3 sequence: CASMDRRGYGYTF. As DNA, the CDR3 is TGTGCCAGCATGGACAGAAGAGGCTATGGCTACACCTTC.

The V and J genes are TRBV4-1 and TRBJ1-6, with D possibly being TRBD1 (5 bases). The CDR3 is made up of 16 amino acids. The ends were cut back, 4 bases at V and 13 bases at J, with 23 bases in the middle. Germline assignment: CDR1 MGHRA and CDR2 YSYEKL. In nucleotides, the CDR3 is TGCGCCAGCAGCCTATCCCCGAGGGACCCGCCGTTCCCCCTCCACTTT. Translated, it gives CASSLSPRDPPFPLHF.

This chain joins TRBV27 and TRBJ2-5; possibly TRBD1 for D (6 bases). V lost 4 bases, J lost 6 bases, and 21 bases lay in between. CDR3 size: 16 residues. From germline, CDR1 is MNHEY and CDR2 SMNVEV (reference sequence). The CDR3 loop reads CASSSGTMNLGKTQYF. For the CDR3, the DNA is TGTGCCAGCAGTTCCGGGACAATGAATTTGGGGAAGACCCAGTACTTC.

This chain uses TRBV7-9 with TRBJ2-1; 7 positions match TRBD1. CDR1 and CDR2 from the germline V gene are SEHNR and FQNEAQ (reference sequence). V lost 6 bases, J lost 5 bases, and 13 bases stayed unmatched. The CDR3 is made up of 16 amino acids. DNA of the CDR3: TGTGCCAGCAGGCCAAAAACAGGGGATCTGGACAATGAGCAGTTCTTC. Protein product: CASRPKTGDLDNEQFF.

The chain is built from TRBV7-9 and TRBJ2-5; D remains unclear. Trimming stripped 5 bases from V and 2 bases from J, with 12 bases between. This CDR3 spans 14 amino acids. The germline V gene encodes CDR1 SEHNR and CDR2 FQNEAQ (reference sequence). The DNA of the CDR3 is TGTGCCAGCAGCCCAGGTGTGGGGCAAGAGACCCAGTACTTC. Translation: CASSPGVGQETQYF.

As regards this clone: Mismatch with germline at one junction end may stem from a read error. J is TRBJ1-1 and V is TRBV6-1; D call uncertain. Germline V gene data show CDR1 as MNHNS and CDR2 as SASEGT. This CDR3 is built from 12 residues. The CDR3 protein is CASSEIGWEAFF. DNA of the CDR3: TGTGCCAGCAGTGAGATCGGCTGGGAAGCCTTCTTT.

This clone appeared once. The gene calls are TRBV27 and TRBJ2-4; D is uncertain. Trimming pared 8 bases from V and 6 bases from J, leaving 11 bases between. CDR1 and CDR2 from the germline V gene are MNHEY and SMNVEV (reference sequence). The CDR3 length is 12 residues. The CDR3 bases are TGTGCCAGCTGTACAGTCGGAAACATTCAGTACTTC. This encodes CASCTVGNIQYF.

This chain links TRBV27 with TRBJ1-2; no clear D gene. The CDR3 has 13 amino acids. The V gene's germline CDR1 is MNHEY and CDR2 SMNVEV (reference sequence). Trimming cost V 1 base and J 4 bases, with 7 bases left between them. CDR3 DNA: TGTGCCAGCAGTTTATTAGGAGGCTATGGCTACACCTTC. It is translated as CASSLLGGYGYTF.

This chain joins TRBV7-9 and TRBJ2-2; D is unclear. Trimming took off 3 bases at V and 1 base at J, with 6 bases between the two ends. There are 14 residues in the CDR3. The germline V gene has CDR1 SEHNR and CDR2 FQNEAQ (reference sequence). The CDR3 region is CASSFAMNTGELFF. CDR3 nucleotides: TGTGCCAGCAGCTTCGCCATGAACACCGGGGAGCTGTTTTTT. The entire variable domain, with the rest obtained from reference TRBV7-9 and TRBJ2-2, is as follows: DTGVSQNPRHKITKRGQNVTFRCDPISEHNRLYWYRQTLGQGPEFLTYFQNEAQLEKSRLLSDRFSAERPKGSFSTLEIQRTEQGDSAMYLCASSFAMNTGELFFGEGSRLTVL.

The chain joins TRBV19 to TRBJ1-1, with a possible D match to TRBD1 (5 bases). The germline V gene has CDR1 LNHDA and CDR2 SQIVND (reference sequence). The ends were cut back, 7 bases at V and 4 bases at J, with 16 bases in the middle. CDR3 length: 14 residues. In nucleotides, the CDR3 is TGTGCCAGTATCCACAGAGCGCAGGGCACTGAAGCTTTCTTT. Translated: CASIHRAQGTEAFF.

This chain connects TRBV29-1 to TRBJ2-7; 9 bases map to TRBD2. The CDR3 is made up of 12 amino acids. V was clipped by 4 bases and J by 3 bases; unmatched bases: 1. Germline V CDR1 and CDR2: SQVTM, ANQGSEA. The CDR3 loop is CSVGTSVYEQYF. The DNA of the CDR3 is TGCAGCGTTGGGACTAGCGTCTACGAGCAGTACTTC.